This T cell receptor (beta chain) was retrieved from a study of identical twins listed by TCRdb under 2016. General notes on the study: To test whether fetal clonotypes persist, this study deep-sequenced TCR alpha and beta repertoires from monozygotic twins, from unrelated adults of various ages, and from cord blood. To rule out contamination, the twin experiments were replicated at different times with different library preparation protocols. Paper-wide results and their limitations: In beta out-of-frame sequences, excess twin sharing was weaker, because having fewer shared sequences lowered the signal-to-noise ratio. Because the same donors could not be followed over many years, the conclusions depended on cross-sectional statistical analysis. In monozygotic twins, out-of-frame TCR alpha sharing was systematically underestimated by recombination models, although the models agreed with sharing between unrelated individuals. Compared with coincidental sharing between unrelated individuals, an excess of low generation-probability sequences was observed among out-of-frame TCR alpha sequences shared between twins. Fewer insertions were carried by abundant cord blood beta clonotypes, a similar but weaker trend appeared in young adult naive repertoires, and no such trend appeared in memory repertoires. Zero-insertion analyses could be partly confounded by invariant T cells such as MAIT and iNKT, although diverse VJ usage argued against such confounding for most clonotypes.

This clonotype was detected many times. No antigen is known for it. No quality values exist for individual bases; no much larger clone is one base distant. The CDR3 has 12 amino acids, counting the end cysteine and phenylalanine. Only the CDR3 DNA stays, 36 bases, in frame from base 1. CDR1 and CDR2, per the germline V gene (reference sequence), are LGHDT and YNNKEL. The V end loses 3 bases and the J end loses 4 bases, and a stretch of 5 bases separates them. Only healthy Caucasian donors were included. Three pairs of female monozygotic twins, all aged about 18 to 29 years, made up the twin cohort. RNA for TCR libraries was isolated from peripheral blood mononuclear cells. The method behind the library was 5' RACE. For sequencing, an Illumina HiSeq 2000 was employed. Template switching introduced a universal primer binding site; the final cDNA contained a unique molecular identifier, enabling accurate counting of TCR cDNA molecules. Specific primers in the conserved constant-segment region were used to synthesize first-strand cDNA for the TCR alpha and beta chains. Each cDNA library was double barcoded, with a SMART-Mk sample barcode plus Illumina barcodes, to control for contamination. TruSeq adapter sequences along with Illumina sample barcodes were introduced in two successive PCR steps. The TCR alpha and beta cDNA libraries were sequenced on the Illumina HiSeq platform using custom primers. In the authors' own workflow: Unique molecular identifiers were extracted from raw reads with MiGEC, and CDR3 positions were determined with MiXCR. Recombination models were inferred per individual with the repgenHMM and IGoR tools using an EM algorithm. The tcR package in R was used for shared clonotype analysis, with sharing normalized by the product of cloneset sizes. To study raw recombination without the effects of thymic and clonal selection, out-of-frame nonproductive sequences were analyzed. TCRdb handled the public reads itself, with Q25 trimming in fastp and clone calling in MiXCR, and kept productive beta chains. Entries are consolidated by CDR3 protein sequence, retaining the most common genes and DNA. The V and J calls shown here were made by TCRdb, not taken from the authors' results. The sample yields some 560,000 distinct CDR3 sequences; more than 9% were counted once. The ten largest clones represent under 3.5% of the sample.

The same sample was also used in a study of yellow fever vaccine responses in identical twins. The other study reports the following: According to the authors, in identical twins the way T cells responded to vaccination appeared partly convergent and partly personalized. The study precisely tracked vaccine-responding T cell clones in identical twins.

The sequence links TRBV3-1 to TRBJ2-3, with an unclear D gene assignment. The TCR was taken from a woman aged 18-30 years in good health. The sequenced sample consisted of PBMCs. The CDR3 amino acid sequence is: CASSHYADTQYF. The DNA reads as follows: TGTGCCAGCAGCCATTATGCAGATACGCAGTATTTT.